Each of the 15 T cell receptor beta chains below was sequenced from the same sample in a study of blood T cells in healthy people across ages. A sample-barcoded 5' primer and a J-beta primer mix were used in a second PCR of roughly 7 to 11 cycles. Using its own MiXCR run on the 5' RACE reads, TCRdb lists one record per CDR3 protein. Of around 650,000 distinct CDR3 sequences in the sample, roughly 30% were seen once. Sequencing input: blood. These receptors came from a woman older than 75 in good health.

Regarding this clonotype: This clone may be a read error of a much larger clone one base away. V usage is TRBV20-1 and J usage is TRBJ1-4, with 11 positions matching TRBD1. CDR3 size: 17 residues. Germline V CDR1 and CDR2: DFQATT, SNEGSKA (reference sequence). As DNA, the CDR3 is TGCAGTGCCCTTGGACAGGGGGCTTATGGGACTAATGAAAAACGGTTTTTT. Protein sequence: CSALGQGAYGTNEKRFF.

Many counts were recorded for this clonotype. The rearrangement links TRBV20-1 to TRBJ2-7, with D perhaps matching TRBD2 (5 bases). CDR3 length: 15 amino acids. The V gene lost 0 bases and the J gene lost 1 base, with 13 bases spanning the gap. The germline CDR1 and CDR2 sequences are DFQATT and SNEGSKA (reference sequence). The CDR3: CSARDWTVTSYEQYF. The DNA for the CDR3 is TGCAGTGCTAGAGACTGGACTGTAACTTCCTACGAGCAGTACTTC.

The table lists this clonotype with many counts. The V call is TRBV20-1, the J call TRBJ2-7, with a weak D call TRBD1 (5 bases). Trimming shortened V by 0 bases and J by 1 base, and 10 bases separated the two germline ends. Germline V lookup: CDR1 DFQATT, CDR2 SNEGSKA (reference sequence). This CDR3 is 14 amino acids long. The CDR3 bases are TGCAGTGCTAGAGATGGCAGGGCGTCCTACGAGCAGTACTTC. Amino acid sequence: CSARDGRASYEQYF.

This clonotype was observed a handful of times. The chain uses TRBV4-1 and TRBJ1-5; D unclear. The germline V gene encodes CDR1 MGHRA and CDR2 YSYEKL. The V end lost 0 bases, the J end lost 6 bases, and 6 bases lay between the germline ends. The CDR3 runs 13 residues. The DNA of the CDR3 is TGCGCCAGCAGCCAAGAACTCGCTCAGCCCCAGCATTTT. Residues: CASSQELAQPQHF.

This clonotype has a count of ten or more. This rearrangement joins TRBV5-1 to TRBJ2-3; 11 bases line up with TRBD1. J gave up 8 bases and V 0 bases, and 8 bases lay outside the gene matches. CDR3 length equals 16 residues. Germline V gene lookup returns CDR1 SGHRS and CDR2 YFSETQ. CDR3 protein: CASSLAMDRGRGTQYF. In DNA form, the CDR3 reads TGCGCCAGCAGCTTGGCCATGGACAGGGGGCGAGGTACGCAGTATTTT.

Many counts were recorded for this clonotype. The rearrangement uses TRBV5-1 and TRBJ1-5; D is undetermined. Per germline, CDR1 SGHRS and CDR2 YFSETQ. V lost 3 bases and J lost 4, with 11 bases in between. The CDR3 is 14 residues long. The DNA for the CDR3 is TGCGCCAGCAGCTCGGGCCTAGGGAATCAGCCCCAGCATTTT. This gives the protein CASSSGLGNQPQHF.

This clonotype was counted ten times or more. The V gene is TRBV12-3 or TRBV12-4, the J gene TRBJ2-3; D may match TRBD1 or TRBD2 (7 bases each). V was clipped by 6 bases and J by 11 bases, with 21 bases between them. This CDR3 is 14 amino acids long. In nucleotides, the CDR3 is TGTGCCAGCAGCCAACAGGGGAGGGGGGTGGGGCAGTATTTT. Its translation: CASSQQGRGVGQYF.

This clonotype was counted a few times. A read error is possible here, since a much larger clone lies one base away. J is TRBJ2-7 and V is TRBV6-2 or TRBV6-3; 13 bases fit TRBD2. CDR3 length equals 18 residues. Germline values: CDR1 MNHEY, CDR2 SVGEGT. V was pared by 5 bases and J by 7 bases, with 17 bases of the junction left unmatched. The CDR3 DNA follows: TGTGCCAGCAGTGCCTCCGGGACTAGCGGGGCGTTATCGGGTGAGCAGTACTTC. Amino acids: CASSASGTSGALSGEQYF.

The table lists this clonotype with many counts. V gene TRBV4-3 combines with J gene TRBJ2-3; 9 nucleotides match TRBD2. V was pared by 4 bases and J by 2 bases, with 7 bases of the junction left unmatched. Germline CDR1 is LGHNA and CDR2 is YSLEER. This CDR3 is built from 16 residues. CDR3 residues: CASSPGSGGYTDTQYF. The CDR3 DNA follows: TGCGCCAGCAGCCCAGGTAGCGGGGGTTACACAGATACGCAGTATTTT.

This clonotype has a count of ten or more. The rearrangement uses TRBV24-1 and TRBJ2-7; no clear D. The CDR3 is made up of 14 amino acids. The germline gives CDR1 KGHDR, CDR2 SFDVKD. Trimming pared 2 bases from V and 7 bases from J, leaving 14 bases between. The CDR3 DNA follows: TGTGCCACCAGTGATTCGCAAGGCCCTGGAGAGCAGTACTTC. It encodes CATSDSQGPGEQYF.

Points on this clonotype: A much larger clone differs from this one at a single base, so this may be a read error. The chain is built from TRBV20-1 and TRBJ2-5; 10 bases line up with TRBD2. The J call is in doubt because the DNA end fits TRBJ2-1 better. Germline assignment: CDR1 DFQATT and CDR2 SNEGSKA (reference sequence). The CDR3 has 16 residues. In DNA, the CDR3 is TGCAGTGCTAGAGACCTAGCGGGGGATCAATCAGAGACCCAGTTCTTC. The encoded protein is CSARDLAGDQSETQFF.

The chain recombines TRBV9 with TRBJ2-2; D gene uncertain. Trimming removed 0 bases from V and 1 base from J, with 4 bases in between. The CDR3 loop spans 14 amino acids. Germline lookup yields CDR1 SGDLS and CDR2 YYNGEE. The CDR3 DNA is TGTGCCAGCAGCGTAGGCTTGAACACCGGGGAGCTGTTTTTT. It yields the protein CASSVGLNTGELFF.

A word on this clonotype: This could be a read error, since a much larger clone is one nucleotide away. The CDR3 bases are TGCAGTGCTAGAGATCGTTTGGGGACAGGGACCGATCAGCCCCAGCATTTT. Protein sequence: CSARDRLGTGTDQPQHF. The genes are TRBV20-1 and TRBJ1-5; TRBD1 aligns across 9 bases. The CDR3 is 17 amino acids. V gave up 0 bases and J gave up 5 bases; unmatched junction bases: 11. Germline loops: CDR1 DFQATT, CDR2 SNEGSKA (reference sequence).

This clonotype has only a few counts. This chain links TRBV28 with TRBJ1-4; 9 bases map to TRBD1. CDR3 size: 15 residues. Per the germline V gene, CDR1 is MDHEN and CDR2 is SYDVKM. J was trimmed by 6 bases and V by 5 bases; bases with no gene match: 7. In DNA, the CDR3 is TGTGCCAGCAGTCCCACAGGGGGCGGTTATGAAAAACTGTTTTTT. It codes for CASSPTGGGYEKLFF. Drawing the rest from reference TRBV28 and TRBJ1-4, the complete variable domain is DVKVTQSSRYLVKRTGEKVFLECVQDMDHENMFWYRQDPGLGLRLIYFSYDVKMKEKGDIPEGYSVSREKKERFSLILESASTNQTSMYLCASSPTGGGYEKLFFGSGTQLSVL.

This clonotype was found many times. The rearrangement links TRBV20-1 to TRBJ1-2, with TRBD1 as a possible D gene (6 bases). Trimming took 6 bases from V and 4 from J, leaving 18 bases between them. The germline CDR1 and CDR2 sequences are DFQATT and SNEGSKA (reference sequence). The length of the CDR3 is 14 residues. Written as DNA, the CDR3 is TGCAGTGCGCTCAAGGGGGGGGGATTCTATGGCTACACCTTC. The encoded protein is CSALKGGGFYGYTF.